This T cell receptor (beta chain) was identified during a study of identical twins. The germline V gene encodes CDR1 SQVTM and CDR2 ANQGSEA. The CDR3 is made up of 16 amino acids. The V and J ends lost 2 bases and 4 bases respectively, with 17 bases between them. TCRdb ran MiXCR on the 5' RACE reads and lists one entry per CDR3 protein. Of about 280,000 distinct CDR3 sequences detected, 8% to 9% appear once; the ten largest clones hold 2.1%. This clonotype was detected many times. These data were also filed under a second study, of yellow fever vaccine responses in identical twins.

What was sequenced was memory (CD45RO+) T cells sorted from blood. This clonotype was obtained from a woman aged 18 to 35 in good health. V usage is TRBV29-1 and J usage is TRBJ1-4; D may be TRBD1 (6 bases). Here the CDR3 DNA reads TGCAGCGTTGAACAGGCGTGGGGGGCCATTAATGAAAAACTGTTTTTT. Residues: CSVEQAWGAINEKLFF.